What follows are 18 T cell receptor beta chains derived from one specimen sequenced in a study of T cells in Graves' hyperthyroidism and ophthalmopathy. RNA transcripts were the template for amplifying TCR beta CDR3 regions. TCR CDR3 regions were first amplified by RT-PCR with HTBI primers. TCRdb re-analysed the multiplex PCR reads in MiXCR, keeping a single row per CDR3 protein. The sample yields around 190,000 distinct CDR3 sequences, about 17% seen once. The sequenced sample consisted of blood. The receptors here all came from a woman aged 50 to 65 with Graves' hyperthyroidism.

The DNA of the CDR3 is TGTGCCAGCAGTTTTCGAGGGCAGGGCACAGATACGCAGTATTTT. Protein product: CASSFRGQGTDTQYF. This chain joins TRBV28 and TRBJ2-3, with a possible D match to TRBD2 (5 bases). Germline values: CDR1 MDHEN, CDR2 SYDVKM. This CDR3 has 15 amino acids. Between the trimmed V and J ends, which lost 3 bases and 1 base, there was a span of 11 bases.

This clonotype was counted only a few times. The V and J genes are TRBV4-2 and TRBJ2-7; TRBD1 matches at 9 bases. The ends lost 3 bases at V and 3 bases at J; junction bases unmatched: 12. The CDR3 runs 17 residues. Germline V gives CDR1 LGHNA, CDR2 YNFKEQ. CDR3 DNA: TGTGCCAGCAGCCAGGGAACGTCGGGACAGGGCTTCTACGAGCAGTACTTC. Translated, it gives CASSQGTSGQGFYEQYF.

This clonotype has a single count. CDR3 DNA: TGTGCAGGGGGAGTGACCTTCCTACGAGAGCAGTACTTC. As protein: CAGGVTFLREQYF. The chain combines TRBV6-1 with TRBJ2-7, with a tentative D call TRBD1 (6 bases). Germline-derived CDR1 and CDR2 are MNHNS and SASEGT. The CDR3 has 13 residues.

A word on this clonotype: The CDR3 does not close with the conserved phenylalanine or tryptophan, likely indicating a read error. The chain combines TRBV20-1 with TRBJ2-5; 7 nucleotides match TRBD2. This CDR3 has 13 amino acids. V lost 5 bases, J lost 4 bases, and 7 bases stayed unmatched. Germline-derived CDR1 and CDR2 are DFQATT and SNEGSKA (reference sequence). CDR3 in amino acids: CSAPPGGRETQYL. CDR3 in DNA: TGCAGTGCTCCCCCGGGGGGTAGAGAGACCCAGTACCTC.

The chain carries TRBV18 and TRBJ1-5; D remains ambiguous. Deletions cut 2 bases from V and 0 bases from J, with 8 bases between. This CDR3 region has 15 residues. Germline CDR1 is KGHSH and CDR2 is LQKENI. CDR3 protein: CASSPMQISNQPQHF. CDR3 coding DNA: TGTGCCAGCTCACCAATGCAGATTAGCAATCAGCCCCAGCATTTT.

In this sample, this clonotype turned up many times. V usage is TRBV29-1 and J usage is TRBJ2-7, with D possibly being TRBD1 (6 bases). This CDR3 contains 13 residues. V lost 6 bases and J lost 5, with 17 bases in between. CDR1 and CDR2 from the germline V gene are SQVTM and ANQGSEA. The CDR3 reads CSVAPGRGNEQYF. The CDR3 nucleotides read TGCAGCGTGGCCCCGGGTAGGGGGAACGAGCAGTACTTC.

This clonotype was picked up a small number of times. Given a much more abundant clone one base away, this may be a read error. The chain is built from TRBV13 and TRBJ1-1, with 11 bases aligning to TRBD1. CDR3 size: 16 residues. Germline lookup yields CDR1 PRHDT and CDR2 FYEKMQ (reference sequence). V was clipped by 5 bases and J by 0 bases; unmatched bases: 5. CDR3 sequence reads: CASSRDRGFLNTEAFF. In DNA form, the CDR3 reads TGTGCCAGCAGCCGGGACAGGGGGTTCTTGAACACTGAAGCTTTCTTT.

This clonotype was recorded a few times. This chain joins TRBV18 and TRBJ1-1, with D hard to call. Trimming cost V 4 bases and J 5 bases, with 11 bases left between them. CDR1 and CDR2 from the germline V gene are KGHSH and LQKENI. The CDR3 has 13 residues. The CDR3 bases are TGTGCCAGCTCACAAGGAGGCGTTACTGAAGCTTTCTTT. It codes for CASSQGGVTEAFF.

This clonotype was seen just once. The gene calls are TRBV10-3 and TRBJ2-7, with D tentatively TRBD1 (5 bases). Germline lookup yields CDR1 ENHRY and CDR2 SYGVKD. The CDR3 totals 13 residues. V dropped 0 bases and J dropped 3 bases, with 6 bases sitting between them. In DNA form, the CDR3 reads TGTGCCATCAGTGAGTCGACAGACTACGAGCAGTACTTC. It codes for CAISESTDYEQYF.

This sequence joins TRBV11-2 and TRBJ2-1, with 7 bases that match TRBD2. This CDR3 comprises 14 residues. V gave up 5 bases and J gave up 8 bases; unmatched junction bases: 9. CDR1 is SGHAT, CDR2 FQNNGV, per germline. In DNA, the CDR3 is TGTGCCAGCAGCAAGAGTAGACTAGCTTATGAGCAGTTCTTC. Translating it yields CASSKSRLAYEQFF.

J is TRBJ1-4 and V is TRBV9, with TRBD1 as a possible D gene (5 bases). CDR3 length: 15 amino acids. From germline, CDR1 is SGDLS and CDR2 YYNGEE. Trimming pared 1 base from V and 5 bases from J, leaving 12 bases between. The CDR3 DNA reads as TGTGCCAGCAGCGTACAGGGCGCGTTAAATGAAAAACTGTTTTTT. Protein: CASSVQGALNEKLFF.

The CDR3 DNA follows: TGTGCCAGTAGTGCCCGGGACGGCGGTCCTCGGGTGCAGTACTTC. Translating gives CASSARDGGPRVQYF. The chain joins TRBV19 to TRBJ2-7; D may be TRBD1 or TRBD2 (5 bases each). The V gene's germline CDR1 is LNHDA and CDR2 SQIVND (reference sequence). The germline V and J ends were trimmed by 5 bases and 9 bases, with 23 bases remaining between them. The CDR3 extends over 15 amino acids.

At least ten counts were recorded for this clonotype. The CDR3 loop reads CASSPQGVSYNEQFF. The CDR3 coding sequence is TGTGCCAGCAGTCCACAGGGGGTATCGTACAATGAGCAGTTCTTC. The gene calls are TRBV27 and TRBJ2-1, with 8 bases aligning to TRBD1. V trimming: 5 bases; J trimming: 4 bases; junction bases outside the gene matches: 7. This CDR3 comprises 15 residues. The germline CDR1 and CDR2 sequences are MNHEY and SMNVEV (reference sequence).

This clonotype was observed a handful of times. The V call is TRBV30, the J call TRBJ1-2, with D possibly TRBD1 on 5 matching bases. V lost 4 bases to trimming and J lost 3 bases, with 12 bases between them. The CDR3 has 13 amino acids. Germline V gene lookup returns CDR1 GTSNPN and CDR2 SVGIG (reference sequence). In DNA form, the CDR3 reads TGTGCCTGGATCTCAACAGGCCACTATGGCTACACCTTC. It codes for CAWISTGHYGYTF.

The chain recombines TRBV29-1 with TRBJ1-1; 8 bases are shared with TRBD1. V was clipped by 4 bases and J by 5 bases; unmatched bases: 9. Germline CDR1 reads SQVTM; CDR2 reads ANQGSEA. This CDR3 is 14 amino acids long. The CDR3 spells CSVAPSGGWTEAFF. For the CDR3, the DNA is TGCAGCGTTGCCCCCTCAGGGGGCTGGACTGAAGCTTTCTTT.

This clonotype occurred once. The chain couples TRBV5-1 to TRBJ2-7; 8 bases align to TRBD2. The V and J ends lost 5 bases and 0 bases, in that order; junction bases with no gene match: 13. Germline-derived CDR1 and CDR2 are SGHRS and YFSETQ. CDR3 length: 17 amino acids. The CDR3 DNA reads TGCGCCAGCAGTGAAGTGGTAGCGGGACCAAGCTCCTACGAGCAGTACTTC. Translating gives CASSEVVAGPSSYEQYF.

This clonotype was detected ten times or more. V and J are TRBV20-1 and TRBJ2-3; D may be TRBD1 or TRBD2 (5 bases each). The CDR3 is 13 residues long. Between the trimmed V and J ends, which lost 8 bases and 6 bases, there was a span of 18 bases. The germline CDR1 and CDR2 sequences are DFQATT and SNEGSKA (reference sequence). The CDR3 sequence: CSRGPRWGDTQYF. DNA for the CDR3: TGCAGTCGCGGGCCCAGGTGGGGGGATACGCAGTATTTT.

This clonotype was seen more than once but under ten times. The chain uses TRBV6-2 or TRBV6-3 and TRBJ1-2; unclear D gene. The CDR3 is made up of 12 amino acids. CDR1 is MNHEY and CDR2 is SVGEGT in the germline V gene. The V end was cut by 6 bases, the J end by 5 bases, with 10 bases between. DNA of the CDR3: TGTGCCAGCAGCAAGGACGGGTATGGCTACACCTTC. Its protein is CASSKDGYGYTF.